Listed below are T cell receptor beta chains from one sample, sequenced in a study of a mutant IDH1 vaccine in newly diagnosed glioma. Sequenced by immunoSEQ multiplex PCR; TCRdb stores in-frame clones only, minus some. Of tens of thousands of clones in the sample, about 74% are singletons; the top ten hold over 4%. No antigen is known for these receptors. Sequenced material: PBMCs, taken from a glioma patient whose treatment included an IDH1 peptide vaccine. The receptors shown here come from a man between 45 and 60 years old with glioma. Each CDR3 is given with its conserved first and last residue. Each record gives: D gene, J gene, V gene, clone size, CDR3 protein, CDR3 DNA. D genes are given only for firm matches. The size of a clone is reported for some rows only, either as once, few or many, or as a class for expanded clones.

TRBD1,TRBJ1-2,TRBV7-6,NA,CASSLQGTGGYGYTF,TGTGCCAGCAGCTTACAGGGGACAGGGGGATATGGCTACACCTTC
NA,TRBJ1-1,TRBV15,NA,CATSRDGWGGQLPEAFF,TGTGCCACCAGCAGAGACGGATGGGGGGGGCAGCTTCCTGAAGCTTTCTTT
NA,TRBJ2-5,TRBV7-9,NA,CASSFSTNTVFQETQYF,TGTGCCAGCAGCTTTAGCACCAACACCGTCTTTCAAGAGACCCAGTACTTC
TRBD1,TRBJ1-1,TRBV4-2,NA,CASSPGTGATEAFF,TGTGCCAGCAGCCCAGGTACAGGGGCCACTGAAGCTTTCTTT
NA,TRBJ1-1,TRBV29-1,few,CSVEWGDLNTEAFF,TGCAGCGTTGAATGGGGAGACTTGAACACTGAAGCTTTCTTT
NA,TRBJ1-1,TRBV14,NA,CASSQFSRTDEAFF,TGTGCCAGCAGCCAATTTAGCCGGACGGATGAAGCTTTCTTT
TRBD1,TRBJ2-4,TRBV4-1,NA,CASSLGQAKNIQYF,TGCGCCAGCAGCCTGGGACAGGCCAAAAACATTCAGTACTTC
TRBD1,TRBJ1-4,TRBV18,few,CASSRDRNEKLFF,TGTGCCAGCTCACGGGACAGGAATGAAAAACTGTTTTTT
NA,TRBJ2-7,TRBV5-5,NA,CASRLPPAEQYF,TGTGCCAGCAGACTTCCACCGGCCGAGCAGTACTTC
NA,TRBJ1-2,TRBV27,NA,CASSLRAEHGYTF,TGTGCCAGCAGTTTAAGGGCAGAGCATGGCTACACCTTC
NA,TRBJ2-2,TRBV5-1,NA,CASWDRPLSGELFF,TGCGCCAGCTGGGACCGTCCCCTCTCCGGGGAGCTGTTTTTT
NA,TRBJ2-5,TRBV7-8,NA,CASSPRGGPETQYF,TGTGCCAGCAGCCCGAGGGGGGGGCCGGAGACCCAGTACTTC
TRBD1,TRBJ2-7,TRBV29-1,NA,CSGKDRDEQYF,TGCAGCGGAAAGGACAGGGACGAGCAGTACTTC
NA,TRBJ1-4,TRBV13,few,CASSSGTEKLFF,TGTGCCAGCAGCTCTGGGACTGAAAAACTGTTTTTT
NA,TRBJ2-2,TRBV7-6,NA,CASSGDTGELFF,TGTGCCAGCAGCGGGGACACCGGGGAGCTGTTTTTT
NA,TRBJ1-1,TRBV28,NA,CASSRGRGAFF,TGTGCCAGCAGCAGAGGGAGGGGAGCTTTCTTT
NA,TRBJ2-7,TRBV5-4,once,CASSLREGTEVYF,TGTGCCAGCAGCTTGAGAGAAGGTACAGAGGTGTACTTC
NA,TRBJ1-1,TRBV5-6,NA,CASSLGTEAFF,TGTGCCAGCAGCTTGGGGACTGAAGCTTTCTTT
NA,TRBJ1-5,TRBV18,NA,CASSGGDASNQPQHF,TGTGCCAGCTCAGGCGGGGACGCTAGCAATCAGCCCCAGCATTTT
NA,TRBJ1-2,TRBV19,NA,CASSQTRMNGYTF,TGTGCCAGTAGTCAGACAAGGATGAATGGCTACACCTTC
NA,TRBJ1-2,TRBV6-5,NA,CASSYTGNYGYTF,TGTGCCAGCAGTTACACAGGGAACTATGGCTACACCTTC
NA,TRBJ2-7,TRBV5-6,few,CASSPRAGMSYEQYF,TGTGCCAGCAGCCCCCGGGCAGGGATGAGCTACGAGCAGTACTTC
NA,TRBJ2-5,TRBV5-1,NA,CASSPNLPETQYF,TGCGCCAGCAGCCCCAACCTTCCCGAGACCCAGTACTTC
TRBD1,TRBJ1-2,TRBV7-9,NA,CAGSSKGGSGYTF,TGTGCCGGCAGCAGTAAAGGGGGCAGTGGCTACACCTTC
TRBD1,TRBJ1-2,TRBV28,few,CASSPTGGGKGYTF,TGTGCCAGCAGTCCCACAGGGGGAGGGAAAGGCTACACCTTC
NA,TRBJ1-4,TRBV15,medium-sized,CATRALGEKLFF,TGTGCCACCCGGGCTCTAGGGGAAAAACTGTTTTTT
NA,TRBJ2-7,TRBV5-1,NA,CASSLDYEQYF,TGCGCCAGCAGCCTAGACTACGAGCAGTACTTC
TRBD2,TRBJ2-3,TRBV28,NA,CASSLSPREVAGDLTDTQYF,TGTGCCAGCAGTTTATCCCCCCGTGAGGTAGCGGGGGATCTCACAGATACGCAGTATTTT
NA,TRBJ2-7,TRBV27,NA,CASSLRRESYEQYF,TGTGCCAGCAGTCTTCGACGGGAGTCCTACGAGCAGTACTTC
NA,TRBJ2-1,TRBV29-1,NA,CSVEGRAFNEQFF,TGCAGCGTTGAAGGGCGAGCCTTCAATGAGCAGTTCTTC
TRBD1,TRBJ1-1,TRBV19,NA,CASSILGTGVLEAFF,TGTGCCAGTAGTATTCTCGGGACAGGGGTCCTTGAAGCTTTCTTT
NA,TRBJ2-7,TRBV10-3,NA,CAIREGPSTGEQYF,TGTGCCATCAGGGAGGGACCCTCAACGGGAGAGCAGTACTTC
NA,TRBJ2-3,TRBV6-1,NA,CASSEDTADTQYF,TGTGCCAGCAGTGAAGACACTGCAGATACGCAGTATTTT
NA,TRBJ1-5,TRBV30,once,CAWSGDRNFNGDQPQHF,TGTGCCTGGAGTGGTGACAGGAACTTTAATGGAGATCAGCCCCAGCATTTT
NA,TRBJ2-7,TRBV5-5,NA,CASSLGRSLSYEQYF,TGTGCCAGCAGCTTGGGGCGGAGCCTCTCCTACGAGCAGTACTTC
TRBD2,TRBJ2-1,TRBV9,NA,CASSVDGGLMFF,TGTGCCAGCAGCGTAGACGGGGGGTTAATGTTCTTC
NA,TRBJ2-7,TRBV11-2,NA,CASSQVHEQYF,TGTGCCAGCAGCCAAGTACACGAGCAGTACTTC
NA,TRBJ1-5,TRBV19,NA,CASSLSNQPQHF,TGTGCCAGTAGCCTGAGCAATCAGCCCCAGCATTTT
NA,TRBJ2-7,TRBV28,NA,CASSGVRYEQYF,TGTGCCAGCAGTGGTGTTCGGTACGAGCAGTACTTC
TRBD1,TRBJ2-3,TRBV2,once,CASSEWDSFTDTQYF,TGTGCCAGCAGTGAATGGGACAGCTTCACAGATACGCAGTATTTT
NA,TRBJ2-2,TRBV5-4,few,CASSLGPGDTGELFF,TGTGCCAGCAGCTTGGGGCCAGGAGACACCGGGGAGCTGTTTTTT
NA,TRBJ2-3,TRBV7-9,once,CASSLLADTQYF,TGTGCCAGCAGCCTCCTGGCGGATACGCAGTATTTT